This entry is about one T cell receptor (beta chain). Its specific antigen is unknown. It has no much larger one-base neighbor in the sample; base qualities were not kept. The junction shows trimming of 5 bases on V and 8 bases on J, and the gene matches do not reach 7 bases of it. According to the germline V gene, CDR1 reads MNHEY and CDR2 reads SVGEGT. The CDR3 goes from the cysteine to the phenylalanine over 16 residues. The retained sequence is limited to the CDR3, 48 bases, with the frame set at the first base. The immunoSEQ Assay, a bias-controlled multiplex PCR, was used to amplify TCRbeta CDR3 regions from genomic DNA. Per the authors' processing: The number of nucleated cells in each sample was estimated from the amplification of reference gene primers within the assay. To quantify the absolute abundance of each unique TCRbeta CDR3 rearrangement, sequence reads were collapsed and filtered. For each sample, productive Simpson clonality was calculated as the square root of Simpson's diversity index over productive rearrangements. TCRdb carries this immuneACCESS record with in-frame sequences only. Its versions omit some clonotypes, under half of them owing to an unresolved V gene in the studies checked, with the rest unexplained. V and J calls and clone size follow that table, whereas D and trimming were derived from the DNA. In this sample the table shows approximately 280,000 clones, approximately 81% of which occur a single time. The ten top clones hold about 2.5% of the sample.

This record belongs to a study of blood T cell repertoires in COVID-19 (dated by TCRdb to 2019 to 2021). Describing the broader study: Collaborator samples came from the United States, Italy and Spain and covered acute and convalescent phases of COVID-19. The material from the prospective study consisted of cDNA or gDNA derived from T cells, B-cell-depleted T cells, or PBMCs. Deeply sampled blood TCRbeta repertoires from subjects exposed to, actively infected with, or recovered from COVID-19 were included in the dataset. The repertoires were released in a freely available public database intended as a resource for research on the immune response to SARS-CoV-2. The samples were drawn from two sources: the first 160 participants of the ongoing ImmuneRACE study, and 950 to 1,500 subjects contributed by 6 global collaborators. The sample metadata nearly always contained a de-identified subject ID, COVID-19 status, age in years and sex. HLA class I and class II types, where available, came from metadata supplied by the sample provider rather than from assay-based typing.

Study-wide findings and limitations: Clinical and demographic metadata were provided uncurated, with the amount varying by source and participant.

Participants in the prospective study were aged roughly 18 to 100 years, lived in more than 20 United States geographic areas, and enrolled through a virtual design. In the prospective study, cohorts were assigned on the basis of participant-reported clinical history obtained from a screening survey and a study questionnaire. Recovered participants in ImmuneRACE Cohort 3 were defined as having two consecutive negative NP/OP PCR tests, clearance from a healthcare professional, or resolution of symptoms. In the prospective study, whole blood, serum and a nasopharyngeal or oropharyngeal swab were collected from each participant by mobile phlebotomists. Over an approximately two-month period, participants in the prospective study had the option of providing additional blood draws and questionnaires. Prospective study blood samples were shipped either frozen or at room temperature before DNA extraction.

The receptor's source is a woman aged 45 to 65 who had recovered from COVID-19. The rearrangement joined TRBV6-2 or TRBV6-3 to TRBJ2-1, and 15 junctional nucleotides match TRBD2. Source material: PBMCs or T cells enriched from blood (not recorded which). The DNA sequence is as follows: TGTGCCAGCAGTCGTCCGGGACTAGCGGGAGGATATGAGCAGTTCTTC. This codes for CASSRPGLAGGYEQFF.